Following are 27 T cell receptor beta chains from one sample sequenced in a study of OX40 agonist ivuxolimab in advanced cancers. The repertoire was sequenced with immunoSEQ multiplex PCR; TCRdb's copy has only in-frame clones and lacks some. The sample records tens of thousands of clones, about 90% being singletons. Sequencing was performed on CD4+ or CD8+ T cells sorted from blood, taken in a trial of the OX40 agonist ivuxolimab. These receptors originate from an adult with an advanced solid tumor such as melanoma, head and neck, liver or kidney cancer.

This clone was seen just once. The chain couples TRBV30 to TRBJ2-1; D ambiguous. With 3 bases removed from V and 6 bases from J, the gap between germline ends came to 6 bases. The CDR3 contains 11 residues. CDR1 and CDR2 (germline): GTSNPN, SVGIG (reference sequence). The CDR3: CAWRVRNEQFF. CDR3 nucleotides: TGTGCCTGGAGGGTTCGCAATGAGCAGTTCTTC.

This sequence joins TRBV19 and TRBJ2-7; D gene uncertain. Trimming stripped 6 bases from V and 1 base from J, with 10 bases between. CDR1 and CDR2 (germline): LNHDA, SQIVND (reference sequence). This CDR3 is built from 13 residues. CDR3 sequence: CASRDHNSYEQYF. The CDR3 region has the DNA TGTGCCAGTAGAGATCACAATTCCTACGAGCAGTACTTC.

This chain uses TRBV28 with TRBJ1-4, with TRBD1 as a possible D gene (5 bases). The CDR3 sequence is 14 residues long. The V gene's germline CDR1 is MDHEN and CDR2 SYDVKM. V lost 10 bases to trimming and J lost 5 bases, with 17 bases between them. The CDR3 protein is CATGGGGRNEKLFF. The CDR3, as DNA: TGTGCCACCGGGGGGGGAGGGCGGAATGAAAAACTGTTTTTT.

The chain is built from TRBV19 and TRBJ2-6; D not resolved. Germline CDR1 reads LNHDA; CDR2 reads SQIVND (reference sequence). Trimming took 6 bases from V and 0 from J, leaving 18 bases between them. The CDR3 covers 18 residues. The CDR3, as DNA: TGTGCCAGTAGCTTGACCATAGGCGCCAGCTCTGGGGCCAACGTCCTGACTTTC. Translated, it gives CASSLTIGASSGANVLTF.

The chain employs TRBV11-2 and TRBJ1-2; D may be TRBD1 (6 bases). CDR1 and CDR2 (germline): SGHAT, FQNNGV. There are 13 residues in the CDR3. With 5 bases removed from V and 7 bases from J, the gap between germline ends came to 14 bases. CDR3 nucleotide sequence: TGTGCCAGCAGCCTGCAGGGGCTCAGTGGCTACACCTTC. It is translated as CASSLQGLSGYTF.

The DNA for the CDR3 is TGCGCCAGCAGCCAAGTCGGGGGCGAGCAGTACTTC. Amino acid sequence: CASSQVGGEQYF. V and J are TRBV4-1 and TRBJ2-7; weak D call: TRBD2 (6 bases). Germline CDR1 and CDR2: MGHRA and YSYEKL. The CDR3 spans 12 residues. The V gene lost 1 base and the J gene lost 6 bases, with 7 bases spanning the gap.

The rearrangement joins TRBV19 to TRBJ1-2; no firm D call. The V gene's germline CDR1 is LNHDA and CDR2 SQIVND (reference sequence). V was clipped by 5 bases and J by 4 bases, with 11 bases between them. The length of the CDR3 is 13 residues. The CDR3 reads CASSATGLYGYTF. The CDR3 DNA reads TGTGCCAGTAGTGCCACCGGGCTCTATGGCTACACCTTC.

The V gene is TRBV19, the J gene TRBJ2-1; TRBD2 agrees at 9 bases. The CDR3 consists of 15 residues. Losses at the gene ends were 1 base for V and 8 bases for J; bases not matched to a gene: 6. Germline V lookup: CDR1 LNHDA, CDR2 SQIVND (reference sequence). CDR3 in DNA: TGTGCCAGTAGTATAGTGGCGGGAGGGCCGGATGAGCAGTTCTTC. Amino acid sequence: CASSIVAGGPDEQFF.

This chain connects TRBV9 to TRBJ2-5; 9 nucleotides match TRBD1. The J segment lost 4 bases and the V segment lost 4 bases, leaving 5 bases of the junction unmatched. Germline CDR1 and CDR2: SGDLS and YYNGEE. The CDR3 sequence is 14 residues long. Written as DNA, the CDR3 is TGTGCCAGCAGCCTACGACAGGGGGTAGAGACCCAGTACTTC. Protein product: CASSLRQGVETQYF.

V is TRBV19 and J is TRBJ2-7; 7 nucleotides align to TRBD1. Germline V CDR1 and CDR2: LNHDA, SQIVND (reference sequence). The CDR3 totals 15 residues. J gave up 4 bases and V 4 bases, and 10 bases lay outside the gene matches. The chain's CDR3 is CASSTQGQILYEQYF. The CDR3 nucleotides read TGTGCCAGTAGTACCCAGGGACAGATCCTATACGAGCAGTACTTC.

This sequence joins TRBV29-1 and TRBJ2-7, with a tentative D call TRBD2 (6 bases). This CDR3 is 13 amino acids long. From germline, CDR1 is SQVTM and CDR2 ANQGSEA. Trimming shortened V by 5 bases and J by 5 bases, and 16 bases separated the two germline ends. CDR3 residues: CSVPRRGRHEQYF. CDR3 nucleotide sequence: TGCAGCGTTCCAAGGAGGGGCCGCCACGAGCAGTACTTC.

The V gene is TRBV4-2, the J gene TRBJ2-1; 12 nucleotides align to TRBD2. The trim removed 2 bases at V and 2 bases at J, leaving 1 base unmatched. CDR3 length: 16 residues. CDR1 and CDR2 from the germline V gene are LGHNA and YNFKEQ. Here the CDR3 reads CASSQRTSGAYNEQFF. The CDR3 DNA sequence: TGTGCCAGCAGCCAACGGACTAGCGGGGCCTACAATGAGCAGTTCTTC.

The V gene is TRBV11-3, the J gene TRBJ1-1, with unresolved D. The CDR3 spans 14 residues. Germline lookup yields CDR1 SGHNT and CDR2 YENEEA. V was cut by 2 bases and J by 0 bases, with 7 bases left in between. The CDR3 spells CASSLSQLNTEAFF. The DNA of the CDR3 is TGTGCCAGCAGCTTAAGCCAGCTGAACACTGAAGCTTTCTTT. Supplemented by reference TRBV11-3 and TRBJ1-1, the full variable domain reads EAGVVQSPRYKIIEKKQPVAFWCNPISGHNTLYWYLQNLGQGPELLIRYENEEAVDDSQLPKDRFSAERLKGVDSTLKIQPAELGDSAVYLCASSLSQLNTEAFFGQGTRLTVV.

In regard to this clone: An end of the junction differs from the germline gene, which may be a read error. The V call is TRBV5-6, the J call TRBJ1-2; no firm D call. The CDR3 extends over 11 amino acids. CDR1 SGHDT and CDR2 YYEEEE come from the germline V gene. CDR3 amino acids: CASSLGGRPAF. In DNA, the CDR3 is TGTGCCAGCAGCTTGGGGGGTCGCCCAGCCTTC.

This sequence joins TRBV6-5 and TRBJ2-3; weak D call: TRBD1 (6 bases). The germline V gene has CDR1 MNHEY and CDR2 SVGAGI. This CDR3 has 15 amino acids. V was clipped by 6 bases and J by 0 bases, with 13 bases between them. The CDR3 spells CASSYGQPSTDTQYF. CDR3 in DNA: TGTGCCAGCAGCTACGGACAGCCTAGCACAGATACGCAGTATTTT.

CDR3 in amino acids: CASSSDIGQGNVFRTEAFF. The CDR3 DNA reads as TGTGCCAGCAGTTCCGATATAGGACAGGGGAACGTCTTTAGGACTGAAGCTTTCTTT. This sequence joins TRBV28 and TRBJ1-1; 9 nucleotides line up with TRBD1. Germline V gene sequence: CDR1 MDHEN, CDR2 SYDVKM. V lost 4 bases and J lost 5; bases outside the gene matches: 20. The CDR3 totals 19 residues.

V and J are TRBV14 and TRBJ2-5, with D perhaps matching TRBD1 (6 bases). The germline V and J ends were trimmed by 4 bases and 4 bases, with 19 bases remaining between them. This CDR3 spans 16 amino acids. Germline lookup yields CDR1 SGHDN and CDR2 FVKESK. CDR3 sequence: CASSPRAGGASETQYF. CDR3 nucleotides: TGTGCCAGCAGCCCCCGGGCTGGGGGCGCATCAGAGACCCAGTACTTC.

The gene calls are TRBV7-2 and TRBJ2-1; TRBD2 matches 13 bases. CDR3 length: 17 amino acids. Germline V gene data show CDR1 as SGHTA and CDR2 as FQGNSA. The ends lost 5 bases at V and 0 bases at J; junction bases unmatched: 4. The CDR3 DNA is TGTGCCAGCAGCCGACGACTAGCGGGAGGCTCCTACAATGAGCAGTTCTTC. Translated: CASSRRLAGGSYNEQFF.

The V gene is TRBV19, the J gene TRBJ2-1, with 8 bases fitting TRBD1. Per the germline V gene, CDR1 is LNHDA and CDR2 is SQIVND (reference sequence). The junction had 4 bases not matched to a gene; V was cut back by 3 bases and J by 6 bases. This CDR3 comprises 14 residues. CDR3 residues: CASSIRTGSNEQFF. DNA of the CDR3: TGTGCCAGTAGTATCCGGACAGGGTCCAATGAGCAGTTCTTC.

The CDR3 coding sequence is TGTGCCAGCAGCTCACTGGGAGAGACCCAGTACTTC. It yields the protein CASSSLGETQYF. The gene calls are TRBV11-2 and TRBJ2-5; no definite D call. The CDR3 is made up of 12 amino acids. The V end was cut by 4 bases, the J end by 4 bases, with 7 bases between. The germline gives CDR1 SGHAT, CDR2 FQNNGV.

This clone was seen only once. This chain's CDR3 is CASSYGQRGNEQFF. CDR3 coding DNA: TGTGCCAGCAGCTACGGACAGAGGGGCAATGAGCAGTTCTTC. The rearrangement links TRBV5-5 to TRBJ2-1; the D gene is possibly TRBD1 (6 bases). There are 14 residues in the CDR3. CDR1 is SGHKS and CDR2 is YYEKEE in the germline V gene (reference sequence). The V end was cut by 3 bases, the J end by 6 bases, with 13 bases between.

The chain joins TRBV5-6 to TRBJ2-3; 7 bases agree with TRBD2. CDR3 size: 16 residues. V shed 4 bases and J 2 bases; nucleotides not matched to a gene: 10. The germline CDR1 and CDR2 sequences are SGHDT and YYEEEE. The CDR3 nucleotides are TGTGCCAGCAGCCTTGGCACTAGCGCCCACACAGATACGCAGTATTTT. Its translation: CASSLGTSAHTDTQYF.

The chain couples TRBV5-1 to TRBJ2-1; TRBD1 agrees at 10 bases. The trim removed 6 bases at V and 5 bases at J, leaving 11 bases unmatched. The CDR3 totals 16 residues. Germline CDR1 and CDR2: SGHRS and YFSETQ. The CDR3 DNA sequence: TGCGCCAGCACCTCTTCGGGACAGGGGTTAAACAATGAGCAGTTCTTC. As protein: CASTSSGQGLNNEQFF.

This clone was recorded once. This chain connects TRBV27 to TRBJ1-5, with 10 nucleotides matching TRBD1. CDR1 and CDR2 from the germline V gene are MNHEY and SMNVEV (reference sequence). There are 16 residues in the CDR3. J lost 3 bases, V lost 2 bases, and 4 bases had no gene match. CDR3 nucleotide sequence: TGTGCCAGCAGTTTAATGGGACAGGGGACCAATCAGCCCCAGCATTTT. This sequence encodes CASSLMGQGTNQPQHF.

The chain employs TRBV6-5 and TRBJ2-5; D unclear. V was shortened by 6 bases and J by 5 bases, with 10 bases between the two germline ends. The CDR3 consists of 12 residues. The germline V gene encodes CDR1 MNHEY and CDR2 SVGAGI. CDR3 nucleotide sequence: TGTGCCAGCAGCTCCCCTCCCGAGACCCAGTACTTC. The encoded protein is CASSSPPETQYF.

The chain couples TRBV4-1 to TRBJ1-5; D unclear. This CDR3 region has 13 residues. In germline, CDR1 is MGHRA, CDR2 YSYEKL. V was clipped by 5 bases and J by 4 bases, with 9 bases between them. As DNA, the CDR3 is TGCGCCAGCAGCAATTTTAGGAATCAGCCCCAGCATTTT. Its translation: CASSNFRNQPQHF.

The rearrangement links TRBV7-9 to TRBJ2-1; 7 bases match TRBD1. Trimming at V came to 5 bases and at J to 8 bases, leaving 6 bases not matched to a gene. There are 13 residues in the CDR3. CDR1 is SEHNR and CDR2 is FQNEAQ in the germline V gene (reference sequence). In nucleotides, the CDR3 is TGTGCCAGCAGCCGATCGACAGGGCATGAGCAGTTCTTC. This codes for CASSRSTGHEQFF. Based on the CDR3 plus reference TRBV7-9 and TRBJ2-1, the full variable domain is DTGVSQNPRHKITKRGQNVTFRCDPISEHNRLYWYRQTLGQGPEFLTYFQNEAQLEKSRLLSDRFSAERPKGSFSTLEIQRTEQGDSAMYLCASSRSTGHEQFFGPGTRLTVL.